These T cell receptor beta chains were read from a single sample in a study of T-cell memory formation after mild COVID-19. TCRdb analysed the 5' RACE reads with MiXCR anew, one entry per CDR3 protein. There are approximately 410,000 distinct CDR3 sequences in the sample; less than 25% occur only once, and less than 15% lies in the top ten. Sequenced input: PBMCs or a T cell subset sorted from them (not recorded which). These receptors originate from an adult woman who had mild COVID-19 (a few samples of this study predate the infection). Cell type and time point are not known. Each CDR3 is given with its conserved first and last residue. A D gene is named only where the DNA matches it firmly. Only some rows state a clone size, as once, few, many or a class for expanded clones.

>TRBJ1-1|TRBV6-6|.|few
TGTGCCAGCAGTTACGAGGGGCCCGGGACTGAAGCTTTCTTT
CASSYEGPGTEAFF
>TRBJ2-3|TRBV7-2|TRBD2|few
TGTGCCAGCAGCTTAGAACTAGCGGGGGGGACCTCGCAGTATTTT
CASSLELAGGTSQYF
>TRBJ2-7|TRBV6-1|TRBD2|.
TGTGCCAGCAGAGACGGGACTAGCGGGAGCTACGAGCAGTACTTC
CASRDGTSGSYEQYF
>TRBJ2-5|TRBV5-4|.|once
TGTGCCAGCAGCTTAATGCTTAGGGGGAGGGATGAGACCCAGTACTTC
CASSLMLRGRDETQYF
>TRBJ2-7|TRBV12-3/TRBV12-4|.|.
TGTGCCAGCAGTAGACAGGCTCACGAGCAGTACTTC
CASSRQAHEQYF
>TRBJ1-3|TRBV6-5|.|.
TGTGCCAGCAGTTTTGGAAACACCATATATTTT
CASSFGNTIYF
>TRBJ2-2|TRBV7-2|.|.
TGTGCCAGCAGCTTAGGGTTTTATACCGGGGAGCTGTTTTTT
CASSLGFYTGELFF
>TRBJ2-3|TRBV2|TRBD2|.
TGTGCCAGCAGGACGGGGACTAGCAGGGGAGATACGCAGTATTTT
CASRTGTSRGDTQYF
>TRBJ2-7|TRBV7-2|TRBD1|.
TGTGCCAGCAGCCCCAGGGGGTTCTACGAGCAGTACTTC
CASSPRGFYEQYF
>TRBJ1-1|TRBV6-5|.|.
TGTGCCAGCAGTTACACAAGTTACACTGAAGCTTTCTTT
CASSYTSYTEAFF
>TRBJ2-1|TRBV7-2|.|many
TGTGCCAGCAGCCCCTACTCGACTAGGGGTGTACAGGGTGAGCAGTTCTTC
CASSPYSTRGVQGEQFF
>TRBJ2-7|TRBV24-1|.|.
TGTGCCACCAGTGTCGGGCAGAACTACGAGCAGTACTTC
CATSVGQNYEQYF
>TRBJ1-5|TRBV12-3/TRBV12-4|TRBD1|.
TGTGCCAGCAGTCAGGGGGAATCTAGCAATCAGCCCCAGCATTTT
CASSQGESSNQPQHF
>TRBJ2-3|TRBV12-3/TRBV12-4|TRBD2|.
TGTGCCAGCAGTCCCCGGACTAGCGGGGGGGATACGCAGTATTTT
CASSPRTSGGDTQYF
>TRBJ1-1|TRBV19|TRBD1|few
TGTGCCAGTAGTCTACATGGGACAGAGACTGAAGCTTTCTTT
CASSLHGTETEAFF
>TRBJ2-3|TRBV27|TRBD2|.
TGTGCCAGCAGGGGCGGGGGTAGCGCAGATACGCAGTATTTT
CASRGGGSADTQYF
>TRBJ2-1|TRBV9|.|few
TGTGCCAGCAGTAGCCTCTCCTACAATGAGCAGTTCTTC
CASSSLSYNEQFF
>TRBJ2-3|TRBV5-1|TRBD1|.
TGCGCCAGCAGCAGCGACAGGGGACCTAGCACAGATACGCAGTATTTT
CASSSDRGPSTDTQYF
>TRBJ2-6|TRBV18|.|.
TGTGCCAGCTCAATGGGGCCTGGGGCCAACGTCCTGACTTTC
CASSMGPGANVLTF
>TRBJ2-7|TRBV25-1|TRBD1|.
TGTGCCAGCAGTGGACAGGGTGGGGGCTACGAGCAGTACTTC
CASSGQGGGYEQYF
>TRBJ1-4|TRBV4-3|TRBD1|.
TGCGCCAGCAGCCCAGGGACAGCTGCAACTAATGAAAAACTGTTTTTT
CASSPGTAATNEKLFF
>TRBJ2-7|TRBV7-6|TRBD1|.
TGTGCCAGCAGCATCGACAGGGACTACGAGCAGTACTTC
CASSIDRDYEQYF
>TRBJ2-5|TRBV29-1|.|few
TGCAGCGTTGGGGAGACCCGGGGGACCCAGTACTTC
CSVGETRGTQYF
>TRBJ2-3|TRBV5-1|TRBD2|many
TGCGCCAGCAGCTTGGCAGCGGGAGGGCCGGATACGCAGTATTTT
CASSLAAGGPDTQYF
>TRBJ1-2|TRBV7-9|.|.
TGTGCCAGCAGCTTAGTATGGGGCGACGGCCCGCTTACTAACTATGGCTACACCTTC
CASSLVWGDGPLTNYGYTF
>TRBJ2-5|TRBV7-6|.|.
TGTGCCAGCAGCTTAGAAGCGGACCAAGAGACCCAGTACTTC
CASSLEADQETQYF
>TRBJ2-3|TRBV9|.|.
TGTGCCAGCAGCGTGGGGCATCAAGTCGCAGATACGCAGTATTTT
CASSVGHQVADTQYF
>TRBJ2-1|TRBV4-2|TRBD1|few
TGTGCCAGCAGCCAAGACCGGGACAGGTACAATGAGCAGTTCTTC
CASSQDRDRYNEQFF
>TRBJ2-1|TRBV19|.|.
TGTGCCAGTAGGGGACCTCGGCTCAATGAGCAGTTCTTC
CASRGPRLNEQFF
>TRBJ2-7|TRBV27|.|few
TGTGCCAGCAGACCCGCGAATGTAGACGAGCAGTACTTC
CASRPANVDEQYF
>TRBJ1-1|TRBV5-1|TRBD1|.
TGCGCCAGCAGCGTGACGACCGGGACAGGGGCGTCTGAAGCTTTCTTT
CASSVTTGTGASEAFF
>TRBJ2-5|TRBV12-3/TRBV12-4|.|many
TGTGCCAGCCAGCACAGGGAAATAGGGACCCAGTACTTC
CASQHREIGTQYF
>TRBJ1-2|TRBV12-3/TRBV12-4|TRBD1|few
TGTGCCAGCAGATTCTGGACAGGGCTTGGCTACACCTTC
CASRFWTGLGYTF
>TRBJ2-7|TRBV9|.|.
TGTGCCAGCACCCCCGGGTGGGGCGTGGGCGAGCAGTACTTC
CASTPGWGVGEQYF
>TRBJ2-7|TRBV5-6|.|few
TGTGCCAGCAGCTTGGTACCCTCGGAGCAGTACTTC
CASSLVPSEQYF
>TRBJ2-2|TRBV12-3/TRBV12-4|TRBD1|few
TGTGCCAGCAGCCCCCGGACAGGGGGCAATTCCGGGGAGCTGTTTTTT
CASSPRTGGNSGELFF
>TRBJ2-7|TRBV24-1|TRBD2|few
TGTGCCACCAGTGATGGAGCGGGAGGGCCTTACGAGCAGTACTTC
CATSDGAGGPYEQYF
>TRBJ2-5|TRBV6-5|TRBD2|few
TGTGCCAGCACCGGGGGGGTGAGAGGGACCCAGTACTTC
CASTGGVRGTQYF
>TRBJ2-7|TRBV5-1|TRBD1|.
TGCGCCAGCAGCTTGAGCGGTGGGACAGGGGTATTCGAGCAGTACTTC
CASSLSGGTGVFEQYF
>TRBJ1-6|TRBV20-1|.|few
TGCAGTGCTAGAGGTTACACTGGACAGAATAGGATGTATAATTCACCCCTCCACTTT
CSARGYTGQNRMYNSPLHF
>TRBJ1-1|TRBV24-1|.|.
TGTGCCACCAGTGATTATGAGGGCACTGAAGCTTTCTTT
CATSDYEGTEAFF
>TRBJ2-7|TRBV5-4|TRBD1|.
TGTGCCAGCAGCTCCAAGACAGGGGGCTCCTACGAGCAGTACTTC
CASSSKTGGSYEQYF
>TRBJ2-4|TRBV5-1|TRBD2|many
TGCGCCAGCAGCGCATACCCGGGACTAGCGGGAGTCCTGGCCAAAAACATTCAGTACTTC
CASSAYPGLAGVLAKNIQYF
>TRBJ2-1|TRBV5-1|TRBD2|.
TGCGCCAGCAGCCCGGAGGGACTAGCAGCTTCCTACAATGAGCAGTTCTTC
CASSPEGLAASYNEQFF
>TRBJ1-1|TRBV20-1|.|.
TGCAGTGCGAGAAGAGAAACTGAAGCTTTCTTT
CSARRETEAFF
>TRBJ1-1|TRBV6-5|.|.
TGTGCCAGCACTCCTGGGGGGAACACTGAAGCTTTCTTT
CASTPGGNTEAFF
>TRBJ2-3|TRBV7-2|.|few
TGTGCCAGCAGCTTAGGTAGCCTCCGCACAGATACGCAGTATTTT
CASSLGSLRTDTQYF
>TRBJ2-7|TRBV23-1|.|.
TGCGCCAGCAGTCAACCAGGACAGTGCTCTGCCGAGCAGTACTTC
CASSQPGQCSAEQYF
>TRBJ1-2|TRBV29-1|.|.
TGCAGCGTTCTTCATGGCCCCCACTTTCCCTATGGCTACACCTTC
CSVLHGPHFPYGYTF